A single sample is the source of the 15 T cell receptor beta chains below, sequenced in a study of T-cell reconstitution after alpha-beta-depleted transplantation in children. Unique molecular identifiers were used in preparing the TCRbeta library. TCRdb itself ran the PCR reads through MiXCR, one entry per CDR3 protein. This table has about 20,000 distinct CDR3 sequences, about a tenth appearing once. The specimen comprised PBMCs from the stem cell graft donor, sampled from the stem cell graft. The receptors come from a human donor who donated a stem cell graft to a child with chronic granulomatous disease.

This clonotype was recorded many times. The V call is TRBV7-6, the J call TRBJ2-7, with TRBD2 matching 12 bases. Trimming at V came to 7 bases and at J to 4 bases, leaving 5 bases not matched to a gene. Germline values: CDR1 SGHVS, CDR2 FNYEAQ. This CDR3 contains 14 residues. The CDR3 DNA reads TGTGCCAGCACCCCGACTAGCGGGAGATACGAGCAGTACTTC. Translated: CASTPTSGRYEQYF.

As regards this clonotype: Possible read error: a much larger clone is one base away. The V and J genes are TRBV20-1 and TRBJ1-5; 7 positions agree with TRBD1. The V gene's germline CDR1 is DFQATT and CDR2 SNEGSKA (reference sequence). The CDR3 covers 15 residues. V lost 2 bases and J lost 5; bases outside the gene matches: 9. DNA of the CDR3: TGCAGTGCTAGAAACGACAGGGATGGGTATCAGCCCCAGCATTTT. Translated: CSARNDRDGYQPQHF.

This clonotype was seen at least ten times. The chain employs TRBV12-3 or TRBV12-4 and TRBJ2-5, with D possibly being TRBD1 (5 bases). This CDR3 region has 15 residues. The V and J ends lost 3 bases and 2 bases respectively, with 13 bases between them. This CDR3 is CASSLYSGKQETQYF. CDR3 DNA: TGTGCCAGCAGTTTGTATTCAGGGAAACAAGAGACCCAGTACTTC.

This clonotype has at least ten counts. Compared with germline, one end of the junction differs, possibly owing to a read error. This chain links TRBV7-8 with TRBJ2-1, with D possibly being TRBD1 (6 bases). Germline values: CDR1 SGHVS, CDR2 FQNEAQ. The CDR3 covers 13 residues. CDR3: CASSLRGYNEQFF. The CDR3 coding sequence is TGTGCCAGCAGCTTAAGGGGGTACAATGAACAGTTCTTC.

This clonotype was counted ten times or more. V is TRBV18 and J is TRBJ2-3; 8 nucleotides match TRBD1. The CDR3 loop spans 13 amino acids. Germline values: CDR1 KGHSH, CDR2 LQKENI. V gave up 6 bases and J gave up 4 bases; unmatched junction bases: 3. CDR3 bases: TGTGCCAGCTCGTCAGGGGGCCCAGATACGCAGTATTTT. Amino acids: CASSSGGPDTQYF.

This clonotype was observed a handful of times. The chain joins TRBV7-3 to TRBJ2-1, with 9 bases that match TRBD1. This CDR3 region has 15 residues. Trimming removed 2 bases from V and 9 bases from J; junction bases left unmatched: 8. Germline CDR1 is SGHTA and CDR2 is FQGTGA. CDR3 protein: CASSLPGQGVGEQFF. CDR3 nucleotide sequence: TGTGCCAGCAGCTTACCGGGACAGGGTGTCGGTGAGCAGTTCTTC. The whole variable domain, remainder taken from reference TRBV7-3 and TRBJ2-1, is GAGVSQTPSNKVTEKGKYVELRCDPISGHTALYWYRQSLGQGPEFLIYFQGTGAADDSGLPNDRFFAVRPEGSVSTLKIQRTERGDSAVYLCASSLPGQGVGEQFFGPGTRLTVL.

This clonotype was seen at least ten times. The rearrangement uses TRBV5-1 and TRBJ1-2; D is undetermined. The V end lost 0 bases, the J end lost 1 base, and 10 bases lay between the germline ends. Per the germline V gene, CDR1 is SGHRS and CDR2 is YFSETQ. CDR3 length: 15 amino acids. This CDR3 is CASSLVPESNYGYTF. CDR3 DNA sequence: TGCGCCAGCAGCTTGGTACCGGAGAGTAACTATGGCTACACCTTC.

As regards this clonotype: This may be a read error: a much more frequent sequence differs by one nucleotide. J is TRBJ2-1 and V is TRBV20-1, with unresolved D. The germline V gene has CDR1 DFQATT and CDR2 SNEGSKA (reference sequence). This CDR3 spans 17 amino acids. CDR3 residues: CCAQFPVVETMSYEQFF. CDR3 DNA: TGCTGTGCCCAATTTCCGGTCGTCGAGACAATGAGTTATGAGCAGTTCTTC.

This clonotype was seen repeatedly, ten times or more. The V and J genes are TRBV5-1 and TRBJ2-7; tentatively, D is TRBD1 (6 bases). Germline V gene lookup returns CDR1 SGHRS and CDR2 YFSETQ. The CDR3 sequence is 16 residues long. V shed 4 bases and J shed 1 base, with 18 bases lying between them. In DNA, the CDR3 is TGCGCCAGCAGCCAGGAGTCGACAGGCATGTCCTACGAGCAGTACTTC. Translating gives CASSQESTGMSYEQYF.

This clonotype was counted a single time. Because it lacks the conserved phenylalanine or tryptophan at the end, this CDR3 is likely a read error. This chain uses TRBV19 with TRBJ1-5; 7 bases are a match to TRBD1. CDR1 is LNHDA, CDR2 SQIVND, per germline (reference sequence). Trimming removed 6 bases from V and 7 bases from J; junction bases left unmatched: 6. The length of the CDR3 is 13 residues. CDR3: CASSRQGGQPQHL. The DNA for the CDR3 is TGTGCCAGTAGCAGACAGGGTGGACAGCCCCAGCATTTG.

This clonotype was found many times. The rearrangement links TRBV24-1 to TRBJ2-1, with 11 bases that match TRBD2. The length of the CDR3 is 11 residues. CDR1 KGHDR and CDR2 SFDVKD come from the germline V gene. Trimming cost V 9 bases and J 13 bases; bases outside gene matches: 4. The CDR3 region is CATGGLADQFF. In DNA, the CDR3 is TGTGCCACCGGGGGACTAGCGGACCAGTTCTTC.

This clonotype has at least ten counts. The chain employs TRBV21-1 and TRBJ2-2; the table's D gene call, TRBD2, was not cross checked with the DNA. TRBV21-1 is flagged as a pseudogene. The CDR3 has 13 amino acids. CDR3 residues: CASFSHWLGELFF. CDR3 nucleotide sequence: TGTGCCAGCTTCTCCCATTGGCTCGGGGAGCTGTTTTTT.

The sample holds many counts of this clonotype. The chain carries TRBV29-1 and TRBJ2-4, with D unclear. Germline CDR1 is SQVTM and CDR2 is ANQGSEA. V lost 6 bases, J lost 0 bases, and 12 bases lay in between. The CDR3 runs to 14 residues. CDR3 nucleotide sequence: TGCAGCGTCGCAGGAGTGCTAGCCAAAAACATTCAGTACTTC. Its protein product is CSVAGVLAKNIQYF.

This clonotype was seen many times. The CDR3 loop is CASSQDLERGSGYTF. As DNA, the CDR3 is TGTGCCAGCAGCCAAGATTTGGAAAGGGGCTCCGGCTACACCTTC. V usage is TRBV3-1 and J usage is TRBJ1-2; tentatively, D is TRBD1 (5 bases). The V end was cut by 0 bases, the J end by 8 bases, with 16 bases between. The germline V gene has CDR1 LGHDT and CDR2 YNNKEL (reference sequence). The CDR3 has 15 residues.

This clonotype was detected many times. CDR3 residues: CSVAWQGAGGELFF. CDR3 DNA: TGCAGCGTTGCTTGGCAGGGGGCAGGTGGGGAGCTGTTTTTT. The chain recombines TRBV29-1 with TRBJ2-2; 8 nucleotides match TRBD1. CDR1 is SQVTM and CDR2 is ANQGSEA in the germline V gene. V shed 4 bases, J shed 8 bases, and the junction held 9 bases outside the gene matches. This CDR3 spans 14 amino acids.